A single sample gave rise to the 27 T cell receptor beta chains below, sequenced in a study of CD8 T cells in Susac syndrome. Reverse transcription of roughly 0.5 to 1 ug RNA used random hexamers. TCRdb ran MiXCR on the immunoSEQ multiplex PCR reads and lists one entry per CDR3 protein. The sample has 100,000 to 150,000 distinct CDR3 sequences; more than 90% are singletons. Sequences were obtained from CD8+ T cells from PBMCs. All receptors come from a human donor with Susac syndrome.

The J gene is TRBJ2-2, the V gene TRBV20-1, with 8 bases matching TRBD2. Germline loops: CDR1 DFQATT, CDR2 SNEGSKA (reference sequence). CDR3 size: 16 residues. V trimming: 6 bases; J trimming: 6 bases; junction bases outside the gene matches: 15. This CDR3 is CSASPEGLGDSGELFF. CDR3 coding DNA: TGCAGTGCCAGTCCAGAGGGACTAGGCGACTCCGGGGAGCTGTTTTTT.

The chain uses TRBV4-1 and TRBJ2-7, with D hard to call. Germline V lookup: CDR1 MGHRA, CDR2 YSYEKL. V gave up 0 bases and J gave up 2 bases, with 17 bases separating them. The CDR3 is 17 amino acids. This CDR3 is CASSQDPRTPPAYEQYF. In DNA, the CDR3 is TGCGCCAGCAGCCAAGATCCCCGGACCCCCCCAGCCTACGAGCAGTACTTC.

V gene TRBV12-3 or TRBV12-4 combines with J gene TRBJ2-5; 8 nucleotides align to TRBD1. The ends lost 5 bases at V and 7 bases at J; junction bases unmatched: 9. CDR3 length equals 14 residues. The CDR3 sequence: CASSPGQGPRTQYF. In nucleotides, the CDR3 is TGTGCCAGCAGTCCCGGACAGGGCCCCAGGACCCAGTACTTC.

This chain uses TRBV2 with TRBJ1-5; D gene ambiguous. CDR1 is SNHLY, CDR2 FYNNEI, per germline. CDR3 length equals 19 residues. The V end was cut by 2 bases, the J end by 5 bases, with 25 bases between. The DNA of the CDR3 is TGTGCCAGCAGTGAACCTCCCTTCTCCGAACTAGGGCAATATCAGCCCCAGCATTTT. This gives the protein CASSEPPFSELGQYQPQHF.

The chain has TRBV12-3 or TRBV12-4 and TRBJ1-5; D gene unclear. V was trimmed by 3 bases and J by 0 bases, leaving 12 bases between them. The CDR3 loop spans 16 amino acids. In DNA form, the CDR3 reads TGTGCCAGCAGTTTGGGTACGTGGTATAGCAATCAGCCCCAGCATTTT. It encodes CASSLGTWYSNQPQHF.

The chain has TRBV14 and TRBJ1-1, with D possibly being TRBD1 (6 bases). The CDR3 length is 14 residues. V shed 2 bases and J shed 4 bases, with 11 bases lying between them. The V gene's germline CDR1 is SGHDN and CDR2 FVKESK. The CDR3 protein is CASSQQGLGTEAFF. CDR3 sequence (DNA): TGTGCCAGCAGCCAACAGGGGCTGGGCACTGAAGCTTTCTTT.

V usage is TRBV4-1 and J usage is TRBJ2-2, with TRBD1 matching 9 bases. Germline V CDR1 and CDR2: MGHRA, YSYEKL. The V gene end was trimmed by 4 bases and the J gene end by 7 bases; junction bases not matched to a gene: 7. CDR3 length: 15 amino acids. The CDR3 sequence is CASSPGTGYGGELFF. The CDR3 nucleotides read TGCGCCAGCAGCCCTGGGACAGGGTATGGCGGGGAGCTGTTTTTT.

This chain uses TRBV11-2 with TRBJ2-3, with TRBD2 matching over 11 bases. This CDR3 has 15 residues. J lost 7 bases, V lost 0 bases, and 3 bases had no gene match. The V gene's germline CDR1 is SGHAT and CDR2 FQNNGV. The CDR3 DNA reads as TGTGCCAGCAGCTTAGACCGACTAGCGGGAAATACGCAGTATTTT. Translating it yields CASSLDRLAGNTQYF.

The chain joins TRBV18 to TRBJ1-2; possibly TRBD1 for D (5 bases). The CDR3 extends over 16 amino acids. Per germline, CDR1 KGHSH and CDR2 LQKENI. Between the trimmed V and J ends, which lost 2 bases and 6 bases, there was a span of 19 bases. The DNA for the CDR3 is TGTGCCAGCTCACCAATGATGGGGACTCGGAGGGATGGCTACACCTTC. It translates to CASSPMMGTRRDGYTF.

The chain has TRBV20-1 and TRBJ2-2; TRBD2 agrees at 10 bases. J lost 7 bases, V lost 6 bases, and 8 bases had no gene match. This CDR3 is 14 amino acids long. CDR1 is DFQATT, CDR2 SNEGSKA, per germline (reference sequence). In DNA, the CDR3 is TGCAGTGCCGCTAGCGGGAGAGACGGCGGGGAGCTGTTTTTT. This translates into CSAASGRDGGELFF.

The gene calls are TRBV6-2 or TRBV6-3 and TRBJ2-7, with 8 bases identical to TRBD1. The CDR3 length is 15 residues. V lost 2 bases, J lost 4 bases, and 7 bases stayed unmatched. CDR1 and CDR2 from the germline V gene are MNHEY and SVGEGT. CDR3 residues: CASSYDGTGPYEQYF. CDR3 DNA: TGTGCCAGCAGTTACGACGGGACAGGTCCGTACGAGCAGTACTTC.

This clonotype came up a few times. This rearrangement joins TRBV27 to TRBJ2-7, with D unclear. The V and J ends lost 3 bases and 1 base respectively, with 7 bases between them. Germline V gene data show CDR1 as MNHEY and CDR2 as SMNVEV (reference sequence). The CDR3 is made up of 13 amino acids. CDR3 sequence: CASSFPLSYEQYF. The CDR3, as DNA: TGTGCCAGCAGTTTCCCCTTATCCTACGAGCAGTACTTC.

The rearrangement joins TRBV12-3 or TRBV12-4 to TRBJ1-2; the D is unclear. Trimming pared 7 bases from V and 5 bases from J, leaving 20 bases between. The CDR3 contains 15 residues. The DNA for the CDR3 is TGTGCCAGCACCCATAGTTGGGCAGGAAGATATGGCTACACCTTC. It specifies CASTHSWAGRYGYTF.

This clonotype was picked up a small number of times. J is TRBJ2-7 and V is TRBV5-4; no reliable D call. Germline-derived CDR1 and CDR2 are SGHNT and YYREEE (reference sequence). V was shortened by 1 base and J by 3 bases, with 5 bases between the two germline ends. The CDR3 length is 12 residues. The chain's CDR3 is CASSLRDYEQYF. In nucleotides, the CDR3 is TGTGCCAGCAGCTTGAGGGACTACGAGCAGTACTTC.

V is TRBV7-9 and J is TRBJ2-3; 8 positions agree with TRBD2. With 5 bases clipped from V and 2 bases from J, the junction kept 9 bases outside the gene matches. The V gene's germline CDR1 is SEHNR and CDR2 FQNEAQ (reference sequence). CDR3 size: 16 residues. The CDR3 bases are TGTGCCAGCAGCCCCTTGGCGGGGGGATACACAGATACGCAGTATTTT. Amino acids: CASSPLAGGYTDTQYF.

The count of this clonotype is one. The CDR3 protein is CAGRGAGAETQYF. DNA for the CDR3: TGTGCCGGACGGGGGGCCGGGGCAGAGACCCAGTACTTC. The chain combines TRBV7-9 with TRBJ2-5; weak D call: TRBD2 (7 bases). CDR3 size: 13 residues. CDR1 is SEHNR, CDR2 FQNEAQ, per germline (reference sequence). Trimming took off 11 bases at V and 4 bases at J, with 17 bases between the two ends.

J is TRBJ1-4 and V is TRBV11-2; 7 bases fit TRBD1. The CDR3 sequence is 15 residues long. The germline CDR1 and CDR2 sequences are SGHAT and FQNNGV. With 4 bases clipped from V and 5 bases from J, the junction kept 7 bases outside the gene matches. This chain's CDR3 is CASSWQLDRNEKLFF. The CDR3 DNA is TGTGCCAGCAGCTGGCAACTGGACAGGAATGAAAAACTGTTTTTT.

The chain combines TRBV3-1 with TRBJ1-2; TRBD1 is a possible D gene (5 bases). CDR1 LGHDT and CDR2 YNNKEL come from the germline V gene (reference sequence). CDR3 length: 14 amino acids. V was clipped by 3 bases and J by 5 bases, with 13 bases between them. CDR3 loop: CASSQEGLRYGYTF. In DNA, the CDR3 is TGTGCCAGCAGCCAGGAGGGGTTGAGGTATGGCTACACCTTC.

This clonotype was observed once. The rearrangement joins TRBV7-9 to TRBJ2-1; D is undetermined. V was pared by 5 bases and J by 2 bases, with 16 bases between. This CDR3 has 16 residues. Germline assignment: CDR1 SEHNR and CDR2 FQNEAQ (reference sequence). CDR3 bases: TGTGCCAGCAGCCACCCGCAGGAACGCCCCTACAATGAGCAGTTCTTC. It yields the protein CASSHPQERPYNEQFF.

The chain employs TRBV7-8 and TRBJ2-7; D is ambiguous. Germline V lookup: CDR1 SGHVS, CDR2 FQNEAQ. The CDR3 consists of 16 residues. Trimming removed 0 bases from V and 5 bases from J, with 17 bases in between. CDR3 region: CASSLAPDSSLHEQYF. The CDR3 DNA reads as TGTGCCAGCAGCTTAGCGCCCGATAGCTCTTTACACGAGCAGTACTTC. Filled out from reference TRBV7-8 and TRBJ2-7, the complete variable domain reads GAGVSQSPRYKVAKRGQDVALRCDPISGHVSLFWYQQALGQGPEFLTYFQNEAQLDKSGLPSDRFFAERPEGSVSTLKIQRTQQEDSAVYLCASSLAPDSSLHEQYFGPGTRLTVT.

J is TRBJ1-1 and V is TRBV28; D is ambiguous. The CDR3 contains 14 residues. Looked up from germline, CDR1 is MDHEN and CDR2 is SYDVKM. V lost 6 bases and J 4 bases, leaving 15 bases between the germline ends. In nucleotides, the CDR3 is TGTGCCAGCAGCAGGCCCACTAAATCCACTGAAGCTTTCTTT. Its translation: CASSRPTKSTEAFF. Variable domain in full (rest from reference TRBV28 and TRBJ1-1): DVKVTQSSRYLVKRTGEKVFLECVQDMDHENMFWYRQDPGLGLRLIYFSYDVKMKEKGDIPEGYSVSREKKERFSLILESASTNQTSMYLCASSRPTKSTEAFFGQGTRLTVV.

Here the CDR3 reads CASSPGTGLDQPQHF. The CDR3 DNA reads TGTGCCAGTAGTCCCGGGACAGGGCTAGATCAGCCCCAGCATTTT. The chain recombines TRBV19 with TRBJ1-5; 9 bases line up with TRBD1. Germline V CDR1 and CDR2: LNHDA, SQIVND (reference sequence). The CDR3 loop spans 15 amino acids. Unmatched junction bases numbered 7, after V lost 5 bases and J lost 5 bases.

The chain is built from TRBV30 and TRBJ1-3; 8 positions agree with TRBD1. The CDR3 has 15 amino acids. Germline values: CDR1 GTSNPN, CDR2 SVGIG (reference sequence). Trimming took 5 bases from V and 1 from J; bases not matched to a gene: 7. The CDR3 reads CAWDRTGHSGNTIYF. The CDR3 DNA reads as TGTGCCTGGGATAGGACAGGGCATTCTGGAAACACCATATATTTT.

This clonotype was picked up a small number of times. V usage is TRBV30 and J usage is TRBJ2-7; the D is unclear. Trimming removed 2 bases from V and 0 bases from J, with 8 bases in between. Germline V gives CDR1 GTSNPN, CDR2 SVGIG (reference sequence). This CDR3 comprises 13 residues. The CDR3 DNA sequence: TGTGCCTGGAGTACGGGTAGCTCCTACGAGCAGTACTTC. Amino acid sequence: CAWSTGSSYEQYF.

The J gene is TRBJ2-7, the V gene TRBV20-1, with D perhaps TRBD1 or TRBD2 (5 bases each). The CDR3 contains 14 residues. V was clipped by 3 bases and J by 0 bases, with 12 bases between them. Germline values: CDR1 DFQATT, CDR2 SNEGSKA (reference sequence). This CDR3 reads CSARGTVSSYEQYF. The CDR3 DNA follows: TGCAGTGCTAGGGGGACCGTAAGCTCCTACGAGCAGTACTTC.

The chain employs TRBV7-2 and TRBJ2-1; 7 nucleotides agree with TRBD2. In germline, CDR1 is SGHTA, CDR2 FQGNSA. CDR3 length: 16 amino acids. J gave up 7 bases and V 2 bases, and 11 bases lay outside the gene matches. The DNA for the CDR3 is TGTGCCAGCAGCTTAAGACCGAGCGGGATTGCGAATGAGCAGTTCTTC. Protein sequence: CASSLRPSGIANEQFF.

V usage is TRBV5-4 and J usage is TRBJ2-1; 7 bases agree with TRBD1. The CDR3 runs to 15 residues. The V gene's germline CDR1 is SGHNT and CDR2 YYREEE (reference sequence). The ends lost 3 bases at V and 6 bases at J; junction bases unmatched: 9. The CDR3 region has the DNA TGTGCCAGCAGCTCGAACAGGGGATCAATCAATGAGCAGTTCTTC. It specifies CASSSNRGSINEQFF.